The clone carrying this T cell receptor (beta chain) was seen a handful of times. Its antigen is as yet unknown. The source of the sample is a study of persistence of HIV-infected CD4 T cells. Study background: Donors were ART-treated; their CMV- and Gag-responding CD4+ T cells were isolated.

The stimulus was lysate of CMV-infected fibroblasts, approximately 9.7 ug/mL. CD40L/CD69 double-negative CD45RO-high memory CD4+ T cells were collected. For roughly 19 hours, CD8-depleted PBMCs received anti-CD28/CD49d costimulation, a CD40-blocking antibody and enfuvirtide. This was the immunoSEQ version 4 assay in survey mode. Libraries were prepared by immunoSEQ multiplex PCR; TCRdb keeps only in-frame clonotypes and omits some of them. The data contain approximately 30,000 clones, 82% of them seen just once; the ten biggest clones take up nearly 6.5%. The germline V gene encodes CDR1 LGHNA and CDR2 YSLEER. V was pared by 1 base and J by 9 bases, with 16 bases between. There are 16 residues in the CDR3.

The gene calls are TRBV4-3 and TRBJ1-6; no clear D gene. The material was CD4+ T cells sorted from PBMCs after approximately 19-hour stimulation, obtained from a patient who received antiretroviral therapy. This receptor was taken from an adult woman with HIV who was CMV-seropositive. The CDR3 nucleotides read TGCGCCAGCAGCCAAGGTTTGGCCGGGGTTAGTTCACCCCTCCACTTT. Amino acid sequence: CASSQGLAGVSSPLHF.